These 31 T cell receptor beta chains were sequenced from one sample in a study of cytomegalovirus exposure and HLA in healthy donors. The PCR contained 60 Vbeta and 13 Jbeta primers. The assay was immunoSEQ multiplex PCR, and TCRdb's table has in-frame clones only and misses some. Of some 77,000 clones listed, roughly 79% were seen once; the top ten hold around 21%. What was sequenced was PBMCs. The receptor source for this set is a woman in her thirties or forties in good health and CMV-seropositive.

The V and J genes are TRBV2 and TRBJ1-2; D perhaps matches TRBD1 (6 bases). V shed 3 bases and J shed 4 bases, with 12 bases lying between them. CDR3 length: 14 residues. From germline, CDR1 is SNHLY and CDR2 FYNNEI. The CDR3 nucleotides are TGTGCCAGCAGTGAGGACAGTTCCCTCTATGGCTACACCTTC. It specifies CASSEDSSLYGYTF.

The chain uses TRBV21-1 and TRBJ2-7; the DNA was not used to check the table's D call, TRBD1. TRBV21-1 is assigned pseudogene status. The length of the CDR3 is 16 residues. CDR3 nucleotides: TGTGCCAGCAGCACAATAACAGGGGGCGATCGCTACGAGCAGTACTTC. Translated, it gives CASSTITGGDRYEQYF.

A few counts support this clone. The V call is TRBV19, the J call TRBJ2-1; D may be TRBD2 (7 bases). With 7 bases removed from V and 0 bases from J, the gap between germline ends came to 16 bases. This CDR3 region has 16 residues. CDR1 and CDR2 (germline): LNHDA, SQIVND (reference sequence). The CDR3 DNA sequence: TGTGCCAGTACCAAGGGGGAGGGAAACTCCTACAATGAGCAGTTCTTC. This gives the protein CASTKGEGNSYNEQFF.

The CDR3 bases are TGTGCCAGCAGTGAAACCCCAGGAGGCCTAATTTCCTACGAGCAGTACTTC. Translating it yields CASSETPGGLISYEQYF. The chain recombines TRBV6-1 with TRBJ2-7, with D tentatively TRBD2 (5 bases). The V gene's germline CDR1 is MNHNS and CDR2 SASEGT. The CDR3 is 17 amino acids. Trimming removed 2 bases at V and 1 base at J, with 18 bases between.

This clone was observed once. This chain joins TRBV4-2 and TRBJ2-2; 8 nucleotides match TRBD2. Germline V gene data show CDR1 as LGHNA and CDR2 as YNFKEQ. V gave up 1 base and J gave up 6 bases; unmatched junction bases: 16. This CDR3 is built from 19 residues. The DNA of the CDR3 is TGTGCCAGCAGCCAAGTACGAGCGGGAGTGGTTCTATCCCCCGGGGAGCTGTTTTTT. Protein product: CASSQVRAGVVLSPGELFF.

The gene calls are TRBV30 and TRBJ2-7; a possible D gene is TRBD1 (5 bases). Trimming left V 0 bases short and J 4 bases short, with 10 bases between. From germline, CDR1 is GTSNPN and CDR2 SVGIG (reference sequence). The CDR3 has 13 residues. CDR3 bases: TGTGCCTGGAGTGTGTTGTCAGGGTACGAGCAGTACTTC. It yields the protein CAWSVLSGYEQYF.

The CDR3 is CASFIRGGSRYGYTF. The DNA for the CDR3 is TGTGCCAGCTTTATCCGGGGTGGGAGTCGCTATGGCTACACCTTC. The chain carries TRBV28 and TRBJ1-2; D remains unclear. V shed 8 bases and J shed 4 bases, with 20 bases lying between them. Germline V CDR1 and CDR2: MDHEN, SYDVKM. This CDR3 has 15 amino acids.

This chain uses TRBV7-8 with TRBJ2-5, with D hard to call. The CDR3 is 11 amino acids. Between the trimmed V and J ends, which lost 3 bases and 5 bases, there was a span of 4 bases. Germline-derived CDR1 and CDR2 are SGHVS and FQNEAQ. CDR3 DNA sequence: TGTGCCAGCAGCTTTTCGGAGACCCAGTACTTC. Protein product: CASSFSETQYF.

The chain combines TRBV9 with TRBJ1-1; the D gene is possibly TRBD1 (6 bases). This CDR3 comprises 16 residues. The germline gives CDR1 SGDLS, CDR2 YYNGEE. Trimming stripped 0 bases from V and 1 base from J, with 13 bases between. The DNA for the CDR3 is TGTGCCAGCAGCGTAGTGGCAGGGGAGCCGAACACTGAAGCTTTCTTT. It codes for CASSVVAGEPNTEAFF.

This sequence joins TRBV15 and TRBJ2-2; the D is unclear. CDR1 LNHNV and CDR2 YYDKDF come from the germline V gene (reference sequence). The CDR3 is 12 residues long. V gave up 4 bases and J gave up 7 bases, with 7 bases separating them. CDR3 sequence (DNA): TGTGCCACCAGCAAAATGAGCGGGGAGCTGTTTTTT. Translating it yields CATSKMSGELFF.

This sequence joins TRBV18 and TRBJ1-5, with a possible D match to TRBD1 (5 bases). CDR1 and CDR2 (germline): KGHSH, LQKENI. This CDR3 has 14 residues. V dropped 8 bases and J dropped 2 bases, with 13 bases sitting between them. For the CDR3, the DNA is TGTGCCAGCACAGGAGCGCAGGGCAATCAGCCCCAGCATTTT. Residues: CASTGAQGNQPQHF.

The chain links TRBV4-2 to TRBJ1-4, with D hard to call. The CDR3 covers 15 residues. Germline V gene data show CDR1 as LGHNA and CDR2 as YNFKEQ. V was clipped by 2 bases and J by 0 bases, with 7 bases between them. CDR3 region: CASSQRSPTNEKLFF. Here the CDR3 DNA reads TGTGCCAGCAGCCAACGGTCCCCAACTAATGAAAAACTGTTTTTT.

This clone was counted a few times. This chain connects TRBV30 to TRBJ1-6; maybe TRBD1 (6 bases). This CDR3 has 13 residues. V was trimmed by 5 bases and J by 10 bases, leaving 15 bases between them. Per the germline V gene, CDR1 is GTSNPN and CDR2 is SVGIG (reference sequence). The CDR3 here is CAWYSGRGSPLHF. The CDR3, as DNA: TGTGCCTGGTATTCCGGCAGGGGATCACCCCTCCACTTT.

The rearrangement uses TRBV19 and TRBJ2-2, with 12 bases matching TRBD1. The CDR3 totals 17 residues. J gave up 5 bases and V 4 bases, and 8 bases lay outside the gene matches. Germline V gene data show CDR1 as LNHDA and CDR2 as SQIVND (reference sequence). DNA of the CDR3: TGTGCCAGTAGTACAACCGGGACAGGGGGCTGGACCGGGGAGCTGTTTTTT. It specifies CASSTTGTGGWTGELFF. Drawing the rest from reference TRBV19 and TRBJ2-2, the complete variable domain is DGGITQSPKYLFRKEGQNVTLSCEQNLNHDAMYWYRQDPGQGLRLIYYSQIVNDFQKGDIAEGYSVSREKKESFPLTVTSAQKNPTAFYLCASSTTGTGGWTGELFFGEGSRLTVL.

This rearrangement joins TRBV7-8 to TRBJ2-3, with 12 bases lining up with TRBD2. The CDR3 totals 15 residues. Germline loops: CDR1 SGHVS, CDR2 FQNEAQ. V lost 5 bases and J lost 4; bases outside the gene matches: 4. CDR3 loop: CASSGGLAGSDTQYF. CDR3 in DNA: TGTGCCAGCAGCGGAGGACTAGCGGGATCAGATACGCAGTATTTT.

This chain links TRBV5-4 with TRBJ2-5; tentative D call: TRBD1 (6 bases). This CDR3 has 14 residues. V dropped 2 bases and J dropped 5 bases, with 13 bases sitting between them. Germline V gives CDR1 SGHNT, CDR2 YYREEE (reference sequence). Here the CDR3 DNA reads TGTGCCAGCAGCTTTACAGGGAACAGGGAGACCCAGTACTTC. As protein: CASSFTGNRETQYF.

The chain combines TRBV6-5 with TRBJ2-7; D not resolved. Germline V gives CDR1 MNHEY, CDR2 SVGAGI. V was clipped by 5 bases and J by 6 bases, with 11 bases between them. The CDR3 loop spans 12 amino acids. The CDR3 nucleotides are TGTGCCAGCAGTCCCGGGTTGGGCGAGCAGTACTTC. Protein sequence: CASSPGLGEQYF.

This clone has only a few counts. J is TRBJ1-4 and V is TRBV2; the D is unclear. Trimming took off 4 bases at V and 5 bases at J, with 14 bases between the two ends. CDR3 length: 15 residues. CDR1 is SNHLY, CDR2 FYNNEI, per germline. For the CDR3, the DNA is TGTGCCAGCAGTGCAAGGCCTAGTGCCAATGAAAAACTGTTTTTT. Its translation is CASSARPSANEKLFF. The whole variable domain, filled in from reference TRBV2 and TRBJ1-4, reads EPEVTQTPSHQVTQMGQEVILRCVPISNHLYFYWYRQILGQKVEFLVSFYNNEISEKSEIFDDQFSVERPDGSNFTLKIRSTKLEDSAMYFCASSARPSANEKLFFGSGTQLSVL.

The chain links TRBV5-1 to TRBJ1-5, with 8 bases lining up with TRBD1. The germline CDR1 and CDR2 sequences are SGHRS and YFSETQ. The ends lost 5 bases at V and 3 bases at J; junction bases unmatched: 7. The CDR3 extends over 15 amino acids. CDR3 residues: CASRLDRGPNQPQHF. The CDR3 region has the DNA TGCGCCAGCAGACTAGACAGGGGACCCAATCAGCCCCAGCATTTT.

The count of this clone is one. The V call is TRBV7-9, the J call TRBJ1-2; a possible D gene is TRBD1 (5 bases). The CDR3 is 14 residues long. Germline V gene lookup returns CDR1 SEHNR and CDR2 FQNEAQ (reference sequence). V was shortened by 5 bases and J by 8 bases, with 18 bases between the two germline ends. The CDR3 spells CASSASRGVNGYTF. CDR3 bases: TGTGCCAGCAGCGCCTCCCGGGGGGTTAACGGCTACACCTTC.

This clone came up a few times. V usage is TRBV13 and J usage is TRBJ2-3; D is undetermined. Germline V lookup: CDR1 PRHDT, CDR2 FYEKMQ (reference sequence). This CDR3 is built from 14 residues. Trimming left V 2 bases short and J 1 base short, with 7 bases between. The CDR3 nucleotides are TGTGCCAGCAGCTTACGGCAGGGCACAGATACGCAGTATTTT. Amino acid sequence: CASSLRQGTDTQYF. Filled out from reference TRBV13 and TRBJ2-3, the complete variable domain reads AAGVIQSPRHLIKEKRETATLKCYPIPRHDTVYWYQQGPGQDPQFLISFYEKMQSDKGSIPDRFSAQQFSDYHSELNMSSLELGDSALYFCASSLRQGTDTQYFGPGTRLTVL.

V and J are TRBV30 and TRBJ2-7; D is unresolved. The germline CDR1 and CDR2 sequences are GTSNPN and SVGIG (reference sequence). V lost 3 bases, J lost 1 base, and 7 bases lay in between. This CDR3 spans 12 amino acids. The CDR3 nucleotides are TGTGCCTGGAGACAGATTTCCTACGAGCAGTACTTC. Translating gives CAWRQISYEQYF.

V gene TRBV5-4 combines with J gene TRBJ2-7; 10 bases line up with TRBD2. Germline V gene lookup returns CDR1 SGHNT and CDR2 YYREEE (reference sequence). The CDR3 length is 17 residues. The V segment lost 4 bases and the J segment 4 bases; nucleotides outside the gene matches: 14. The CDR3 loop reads CASSRSGTGLALYEQYF. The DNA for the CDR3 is TGTGCCAGCAGCCGCTCCGGGACGGGACTAGCGCTTTACGAGCAGTACTTC.

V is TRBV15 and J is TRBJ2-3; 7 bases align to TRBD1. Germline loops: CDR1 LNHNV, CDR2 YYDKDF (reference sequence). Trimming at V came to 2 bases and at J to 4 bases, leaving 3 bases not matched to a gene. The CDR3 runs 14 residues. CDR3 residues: CATSRTQGADTQYF. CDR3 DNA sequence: TGTGCCACCAGCAGAACTCAGGGGGCAGATACGCAGTATTTT.

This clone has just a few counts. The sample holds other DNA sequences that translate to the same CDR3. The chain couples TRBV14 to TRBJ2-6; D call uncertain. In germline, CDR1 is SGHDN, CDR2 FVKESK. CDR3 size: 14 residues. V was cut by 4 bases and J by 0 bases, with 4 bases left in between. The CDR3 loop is CASSPLSGANVLTF. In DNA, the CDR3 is TGTGCCAGCAGCCCACTCTCTGGGGCCAACGTCCTGACTTTC.

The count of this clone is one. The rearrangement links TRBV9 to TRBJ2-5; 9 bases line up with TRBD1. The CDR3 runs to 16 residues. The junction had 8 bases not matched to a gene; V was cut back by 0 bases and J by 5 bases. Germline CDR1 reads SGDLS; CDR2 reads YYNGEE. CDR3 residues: CASSVDGTGLLETQYF. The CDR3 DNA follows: TGTGCCAGCAGCGTAGATGGGACAGGGCTGTTGGAGACCCAGTACTTC.

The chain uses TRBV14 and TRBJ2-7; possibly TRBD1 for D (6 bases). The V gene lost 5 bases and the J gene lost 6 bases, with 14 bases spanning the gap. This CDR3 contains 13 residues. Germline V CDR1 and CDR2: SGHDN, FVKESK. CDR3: CASSEYRESEQYF. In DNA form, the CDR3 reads TGTGCCAGCAGCGAATACAGGGAGTCCGAGCAGTACTTC.

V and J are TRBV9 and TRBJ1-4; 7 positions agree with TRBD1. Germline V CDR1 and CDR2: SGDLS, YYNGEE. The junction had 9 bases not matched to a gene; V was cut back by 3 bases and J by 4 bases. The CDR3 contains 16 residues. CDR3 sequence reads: CASSAAAGQNNEKLFF. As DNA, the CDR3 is TGTGCCAGCAGCGCAGCCGCGGGACAGAATAATGAAAAACTGTTTTTT.

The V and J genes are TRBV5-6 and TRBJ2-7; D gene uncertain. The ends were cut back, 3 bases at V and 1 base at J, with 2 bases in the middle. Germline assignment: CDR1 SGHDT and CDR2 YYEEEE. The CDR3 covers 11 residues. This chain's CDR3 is CASSSSYEQYF. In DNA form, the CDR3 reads TGTGCCAGCAGCTCGTCCTACGAGCAGTACTTC.

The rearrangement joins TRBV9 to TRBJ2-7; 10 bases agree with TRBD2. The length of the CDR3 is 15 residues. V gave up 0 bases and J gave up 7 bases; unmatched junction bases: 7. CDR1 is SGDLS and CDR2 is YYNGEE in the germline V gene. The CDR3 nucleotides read TGTGCCAGCAGCGTAGGACTAGCGGGCCGGGAGGAGCAGTACTTC. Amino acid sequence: CASSVGLAGREEQYF.

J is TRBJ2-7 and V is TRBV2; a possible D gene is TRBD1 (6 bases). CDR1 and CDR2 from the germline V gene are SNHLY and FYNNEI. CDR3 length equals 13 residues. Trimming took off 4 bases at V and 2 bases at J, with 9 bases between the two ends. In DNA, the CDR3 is TGTGCCAGCAGTGGCAGGGGAACCTACGAGCAGTACTTC. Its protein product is CASSGRGTYEQYF.